These T cell receptor beta chains were read from a single sample in a study of shared clonotypes between healthy human individuals. Profiled with immunoSEQ multiplex PCR; TCRdb holds only in-frame clones, not every one. Of 300,000 to 400,000 clones listed, roughly 84% are singletons. Input material: memory CD8+ T cells sorted from blood. The receptors originated from a man aged 18 to 29 in good health. The CDR3 runs from the conserved cysteine through the conserved F or W. Each record gives: CDR3 DNA, CDR3 protein, V gene, D gene, J gene, clone size. A D gene is named only where the DNA matches it firmly. Clone size is stated in some rows and not others, as once, few, many or a class when expanded.

TGTGCCAGCAGCTTAGGACAGCTTTCGGACGAGCAGTACTTC CASSLGQLSDEQYF TRBV7-9 NA TRBJ2-7 few
TGTGCCACCCGCCTCCAGGGGGGTATAGATGGCTACACCTTC CATRLQGGIDGYTF TRBV2 TRBD1 TRBJ1-2 once
TGTGCCAGCAGTGAAGACCGCGACAGGGAACCCCATAATTCACCCCTCCACTTT CASSEDRDREPHNSPLHF TRBV6-1 TRBD1 TRBJ1-6 NA
TGTGCCAGCAGCCTCGGACTAGCGGGGGACGAGCAGTACTTC CASSLGLAGDEQYF TRBV5-6 TRBD2 TRBJ2-7 NA
TGTGCCAGCAGCGGGGCTTCGGCGGGAAACACCATATATTTT CASSGASAGNTIYF TRBV9 NA TRBJ1-3 NA
TGTGCCAGTGCCCGGACACCCTTTCGGGATCAGCCCCAGCATTTT CASARTPFRDQPQHF TRBV6-6 NA TRBJ1-5 NA
TGTGCCAGCAGCGCCTATTCTCGAATGGGACACCGGGGAGCTGTTTTT CASSAYSRMGHRGAVF TRBV21-1 NA TRBJ2-2 NA
TGTGCCAGTAGTATGAAAGGGGCCGGGCAGTTCTATGGCTACACCTTC CASSMKGAGQFYGYTF TRBV19 NA TRBJ1-2 NA
TGTGCCAGCAGTTTACAGGGGGCTAACTATGGCTACACCTTC CASSLQGANYGYTF TRBV28 TRBD1 TRBJ1-2 NA
TGTGCCAGTAGTATAGATTGGGACATGAACACTGAAGCTTTCTTT CASSIDWDMNTEAFF TRBV19 NA TRBJ1-1 NA
TGTGCCAGCAGTTTAGGTCCAGGAGGAGGTCAGCCCCAGCATTTT CASSLGPGGGQPQHF TRBV28 NA TRBJ1-5 NA
TGTGCCAGCAGCTTACTAGCGGGGGACACCTACGAGCAGTACTTC CASSLLAGDTYEQYF TRBV13 TRBD2 TRBJ2-7 NA
TGTGCCAGCTCACCGAAGGAGGCAGAGCTAATGAACACTGAAGCTTTCTTT CASSPKEAELMNTEAFF TRBV18 NA TRBJ1-1 once
TGTGCCAGCAGCACCCGGGACAGGGAGGTCACTGAAGCTTTCTTT CASSTRDREVTEAFF TRBV7-9 TRBD1 TRBJ1-1 NA
TGTGCCAGCAGCTTAGATGGACAGGGAGGCTCACCCCTCCACTTT CASSLDGQGGSPLHF TRBV11-2 TRBD1 TRBJ1-6 once
TGCGCCAGCAGCCCCGTTGGAGGGGAGCATCAGCCCCAGCATTTT CASSPVGGEHQPQHF TRBV4-1 NA TRBJ1-5 NA
TGTGCCTGGAGCGAGTACGGACTAGCGGGAGGGAGAAATGAGCAGTTCTTC CAWSEYGLAGGRNEQFF TRBV30 TRBD2 TRBJ2-1 NA
TGTGCCAGCAGTTACAAATCAGGGGGCAGTAACACTGAAGCTTTCTTT CASSYKSGGSNTEAFF TRBV6-5 TRBD1 TRBJ1-1 NA
TGTGCCAGCAGTTACCAATCCCGTCTGAACACTGAAGCTTTCTTT CASSYQSRLNTEAFF TRBV6-5 NA TRBJ1-1 NA
TGTGCCAGCAGTTTATGGAACGGCTATGGCTACACCTTC CASSLWNGYGYTF TRBV28 NA TRBJ1-2 NA
TGTGCCAGCAGTTTATCGTCTGGGGACTTTTACTATGGCTACACCTTC CASSLSSGDFYYGYTF TRBV27 NA TRBJ1-2 NA
TGTGCCAGCCGTGGGACTGGAAACACCATATATTTT CASRGTGNTIYF TRBV11-2 NA TRBJ1-3 NA
TGTGCCAGCAGTTACTCGACTAGCGGGACGATAGATACGCAGTATTTT CASSYSTSGTIDTQYF TRBV6-5 TRBD2 TRBJ2-3 NA
TGTGCCAGCAGCCGTGTTATCGAGCGGGGTACCTACGAGCAGTACTTC CASSRVIERGTYEQYF TRBV28 TRBD2 TRBJ2-7 once
TGTGCCAGCAGCACCTGGGGTAACTGGTATGGCTACACCTTC CASSTWGNWYGYTF TRBV21-1 NA TRBJ1-2 NA
TGTGCCAGCAGTTTATCCGGGGCGGGGACTGAAGCTTTCTTT CASSLSGAGTEAFF TRBV28 NA TRBJ1-1 once
TGTGCCAGCAGCTCTTACACAGATACGCAGTATTTT CASSSYTDTQYF TRBV9 NA TRBJ2-3 NA
TGTGCCAGCAGTTTTCGGGGCTTATATAGCAATCAGCCCCAGCATTTT CASSFRGLYSNQPQHF TRBV28 NA TRBJ1-5 NA
TGTGCCAGCAGCTTGCGGCTTCTGAACTCCTATAATTCACCCCTCCACTTT CASSLRLLNSYNSPLHF TRBV5-6 NA TRBJ1-6 NA
TGTGCCAGCAGCCCTTTCGTAGCGGGAGACAACAATGAGCAGTTCTTC CASSPFVAGDNNEQFF TRBV7-2 TRBD2 TRBJ2-1 many
TGTGCCAGCAGCTCCGGGGCATCAGATACGCAGTATTTT CASSSGASDTQYF TRBV7-9 NA TRBJ2-3 NA